The clone carrying this T cell receptor (beta chain) was observed a few times. The sample belongs to a study of response to subunit inactivated influenza vaccine. The CDR3 runs to 16 residues. Unmatched junction bases numbered 6, after V lost 3 bases and J lost 9 bases. Germline V CDR1 and CDR2: SNHLY, FYNNEI. TCRdb fed the RT-PCR reads into MiXCR, producing one record per CDR3 protein. The sample contains 150,000 to 200,000 distinct CDR3 sequences, about 12% of which appear only once. In addition, the sample was reused for a study of T cells expressing NK-cell markers. That paper notes: Production of TCR beta cDNA relied on 5'RACE template switching with UMIs. One of the eight sequenced donors was seronegative, whereas the other seven were HCMV-seropositive. Dominance of the CD3+CD56-NKG2C+ fraction by these clonotypes also held in several donors.

This sequence was found in a man aged 45 to 65 who received an inactivated influenza vaccine. The material was CD8+ T cells sorted from PBMCs, obtained 11 to 12 days after vaccination. This chain links TRBV2 with TRBJ1-6; 12 nucleotides match TRBD1. The CDR3 region is CASSDSRDRGLSPLHF. Here the CDR3 DNA reads TGTGCCAGCAGTGATTCCCGGGACAGGGGGCTTTCACCCCTCCACTTT.